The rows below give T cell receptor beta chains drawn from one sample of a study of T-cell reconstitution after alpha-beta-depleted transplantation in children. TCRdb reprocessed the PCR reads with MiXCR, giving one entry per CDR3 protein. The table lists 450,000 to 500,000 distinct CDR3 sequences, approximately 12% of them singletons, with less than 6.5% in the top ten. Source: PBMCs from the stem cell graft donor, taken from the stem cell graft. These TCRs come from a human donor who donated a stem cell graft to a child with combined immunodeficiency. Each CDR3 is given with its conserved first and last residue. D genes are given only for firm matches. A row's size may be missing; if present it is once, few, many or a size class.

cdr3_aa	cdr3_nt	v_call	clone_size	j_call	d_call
CSVFRDNSYEQYF	TGCAGCGTTTTCCGGGACAACTCCTACGAGCAGTACTTC	TRBV29-1	-	TRBJ2-7	-
CSVAPAMNTWELFF	TGCAGCGTCGCCCCAGCAATGAACACCTGGGAGCTGTTTTTT	TRBV29-1	-	TRBJ2-2	-
CASSLGRTETQYF	TGTGCCAGCAGCTTGGGAAGGACGGAGACCCAGTACTTC	TRBV5-6	few	TRBJ2-5	-
CASSLVGANTGELFF	TGTGCCAGCAGTTTGGTGGGAGCGAACACCGGGGAGCTGTTTTTT	TRBV6-5	many	TRBJ2-2	-
CASSFRGGHNEQFF	TGTGCCAGCAGCTTTCGCGGGGGGCACAATGAGCAGTTCTTC	TRBV7-8	-	TRBJ2-1	TRBD2
CASSQEQQGINEKLFF	TGTGCCAGCAGCCAAGAACAACAGGGCATTAATGAAAAACTGTTTTTT	TRBV4-2	many	TRBJ1-4	-
CASRPGTLEDSGANVLTF	TGTGCCAGCAGGCCAGGGACACTGGAAGACTCTGGGGCCAACGTCCTGACTTTC	TRBV6-2/TRBV6-3	-	TRBJ2-6	-
CASSPGTAGGNEQFF	TGTGCCAGCAGTCCCGGGACAGCCGGTGGCAATGAGCAGTTCTTC	TRBV12-3/TRBV12-4	many	TRBJ2-1	TRBD1
CASSLAGPGLTIMKETQYF	TGTGCCAGCAGCTTAGCGGGGCCGGGACTCACAATTATGAAAGAGACCCAGTACTTC	TRBV7-8	-	TRBJ2-5	-
CAISDWGGVGHEQFF	TGTGCCATCAGTGATTGGGGTGGAGTTGGTCATGAGCAGTTCTTC	TRBV10-3	few	TRBJ2-1	-
CSVDGVEGYTF	TGCAGCGTTGATGGGGTCGAAGGCTACACCTTC	TRBV29-1	-	TRBJ1-2	-
CASSSGQGASGKREQYF	TGTGCCAGCAGTTCGGGACAGGGGGCTAGCGGGAAGCGGGAGCAGTACTTC	TRBV6-5	-	TRBJ2-7	TRBD1
CAIRVGGQETQYF	TGTGCCATCAGGGTAGGGGGCCAAGAGACCCAGTACTTC	TRBV10-3	many	TRBJ2-5	-
CASSLASVEDEQYF	TGTGCCAGCAGCTTAGCGTCTGTGGAGGACGAGCAGTACTTC	TRBV7-9	many	TRBJ2-7	-
CASSLAGGRVTQYF	TGTGCCAGCAGTCTAGCGGGGGGCCGTGTGACCCAGTACTTC	TRBV6-1	few	TRBJ2-5	TRBD2
CASSFRTSGYEQYF	TGTGCCAGCAGCTTTCGGACTAGCGGATACGAGCAGTACTTC	TRBV7-2	many	TRBJ2-7	TRBD2
CASSSWTSGSYNEQFF	TGTGCCAGCAGTTCCTGGACTAGCGGCTCCTACAATGAGCAGTTCTTC	TRBV27	many	TRBJ2-1	TRBD2
CASSLGGLAENNEQFF	TGTGCCAGCAGCTTAGGCGGACTAGCGGAGAACAATGAGCAGTTCTTC	TRBV7-2	few	TRBJ2-1	TRBD2
CAWSVIQGGTYEQYF	TGTGCCTGGAGTGTAATTCAGGGAGGTACCTACGAGCAGTACTTC	TRBV30	-	TRBJ2-7	-
CASSLSLQETQYF	TGTGCCAGCAGCTTAAGTCTCCAAGAGACCCAGTACTTC	TRBV7-3	many	TRBJ2-5	-
CASSLAPGTSGSTDTQYF	TGCGCCAGCAGCTTGGCTCCGGGGACTAGCGGGAGCACAGATACGCAGTATTTT	TRBV5-1	-	TRBJ2-3	TRBD2
CASSDGDSDNYGYTF	TGTGCCAGCAGTGATGGGGACAGCGACAACTATGGCTACACCTTC	TRBV6-1	few	TRBJ1-2	TRBD1
CASSPDRKNIQYF	TGTGCCAGCAGCCCCGACAGGAAAAACATTCAGTACTTC	TRBV28	-	TRBJ2-4	-
CASSIRRGQPQHF	TGTGCCAGCAGCATCCGGAGGGGTCAGCCCCAGCATTTT	TRBV7-6	few	TRBJ1-5	-
CASSRGLENTEAFF	TGTGCCAGCAGTAGGGGCCTTGAGAACACTGAAGCTTTCTTT	TRBV12-3/TRBV12-4	many	TRBJ1-1	-
CASSLVQGVETQYF	TGTGCCAGCAGCTTAGTACAGGGGGTAGAGACCCAGTACTTC	TRBV7-9	-	TRBJ2-5	TRBD1
CASSVVSESEQYF	TGTGCCAGCAGCGTAGTGAGTGAATCCGAGCAGTACTTC	TRBV9	few	TRBJ2-7	-
CSATGTGGLGAEKLFF	TGCAGTGCTACCGGGACAGGGGGCCTCGGCGCCGAAAAACTGTTTTTT	TRBV20-1	-	TRBJ1-4	TRBD1
CASSHSNQPQHF	TGTGCCAGCAGCCACAGCAATCAGCCCCAGCATTTT	TRBV7-2	many	TRBJ1-5	-
CASSQRDSTDTQYF	TGTGCCAGCAGCCAAAGGGACAGCACAGATACGCAGTATTTT	TRBV7-2	-	TRBJ2-3	-
CSVLAGIVNTEAFF	TGCAGCGTCCTCGCGGGGATAGTGAACACTGAAGCTTTCTTT	TRBV29-1	-	TRBJ1-1	-
CASSQDTGGKQYF	TGTGCCAGCAGCCAAGATACAGGGGGTAAGCAGTACTTC	TRBV4-2	few	TRBJ2-7	TRBD1
CASSYSTWRSSAEAFF	TGTGCCAGCAGTTACTCGACATGGAGGTCCAGCGCTGAAGCTTTCTTT	TRBV6-5	-	TRBJ1-1	-
CAISDSIGGTYEQYF	TGTGCCATCAGTGACTCCATTGGAGGAACCTACGAGCAGTACTTC	TRBV10-3	many	TRBJ2-7	-
CASSPVRAGSTDTQYF	TGTGCCAGCAGCCCCGTTCGAGCGGGTAGCACAGATACGCAGTATTTT	TRBV12-3/TRBV12-4	many	TRBJ2-3	-